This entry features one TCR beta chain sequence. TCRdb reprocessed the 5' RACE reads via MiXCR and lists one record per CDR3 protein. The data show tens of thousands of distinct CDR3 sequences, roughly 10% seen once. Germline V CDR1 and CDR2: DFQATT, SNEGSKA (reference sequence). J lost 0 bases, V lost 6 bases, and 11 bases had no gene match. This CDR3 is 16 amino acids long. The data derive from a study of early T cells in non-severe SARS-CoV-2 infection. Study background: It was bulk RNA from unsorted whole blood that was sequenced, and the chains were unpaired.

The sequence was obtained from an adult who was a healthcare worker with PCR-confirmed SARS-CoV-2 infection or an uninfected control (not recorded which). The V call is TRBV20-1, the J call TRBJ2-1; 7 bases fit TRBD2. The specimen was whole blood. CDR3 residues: CSAKLASARSYNEQFF. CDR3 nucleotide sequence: TGCAGTGCGAAACTAGCGTCGGCCCGCTCCTACAATGAGCAGTTCTTC.